The T cell receptor beta chain described here comes from a study of glioma-infiltrating T cells. This clonotype was recorded at least ten times. The antigen is not known. Germline CDR1 and CDR2: SNHLY and FYNNEI. Trimming took 0 bases from V and 10 from J, leaving 8 bases between them. The CDR3 spans 12 residues. Amplification of TCR alpha and beta CDR3 regions from RNA used iRepertoire nested multiplex PCR. One entry per CDR3 protein results from TCRdb running MiXCR on the multiplex PCR reads. The repertoire consists of 170,000 or so distinct CDR3 sequences, with more than 35% occurring once and the leading ten covering roughly 5.2%. Findings and caveats of the study: Tissue-blood divergence was below expectation in non-neoplastic patients, above in gliomas.

The sequenced sample was glioma tissue, nonneoplastic brain tissue, or PBMCs (not recorded which). The gene calls are TRBV2 and TRBJ2-3; D uncertain. The receptor was derived from a human donor with low-grade glioma or glioblastoma, undergoing nonglioma brain surgery, or in good health (not recorded which). CDR3 residues: CASSEAQIAQYF. The CDR3 bases are TGTGCCAGCAGTGAAGCGCAAATTGCGCAGTATTTT. The full variable domain, in which reference TRBV2 and TRBJ2-3 provide the parts outside the CDR3, is EPEVTQTPSHQVTQMGQEVILRCVPISNHLYFYWYRQILGQKVEFLVSFYNNEISEKSEIFDDQFSVERPDGSNFTLKIRSTKLEDSAMYFCASSEAQIAQYFGPGTRLTVL.